This T cell receptor (beta chain) was sequenced in a study of T cell responses to AZD1222 COVID-19 vaccine (dated by TCRdb to the early 2020s). Notes on the research overall: Because spike-specific TCR depth and breadth did not differ between the two schedules, AZD1222 recipients who got a second dose at roughly 4 weeks were pooled with those who got a second dose at roughly 12 weeks. TCR sequencing was performed for 230 to 250 trial participants, of whom around 210 were given two doses of AZD1222 and some 26 were given two doses of MenACWY control vaccine. Enrollment into the trials was organized by age into subgroups of 18-55, 56-69 and 70-plus years, and those subgroups contained about 150, 27 and 61 TCR-sequenced participants, respectively. The full study reports these points: Because no samples from the day 14 peak response were available, repertoires could be characterized only after the peak T cell response. Participants were mostly white British and included more females than males, and it was suggested by the authors that clonal diversity may have been underestimated. After two AZD1222 doses, spike-specific TCR breadth and depth were significantly higher than at day 0 and than in MenACWY recipients. The whole spike protein was spanned by vaccine-associated CD4 TCRs, and dominant responses were seen in regions 160-218 and 743-854. Reportedly, close to half of the unique spike-specific TCRs recognized epitopes lying outside the regions that are mutated in the B.1.351 and B.1.1.7 variants. Conclusions about previously exposed vaccinees are limited, since just five or six AZD1222 recipients were seropositive for SARS-CoV-2 at baseline. In the small 56-69-year group, the increase in depth fell short of significance, most likely because of low power.

Interpreted using the paper, the time point label stands for: baseline before first vaccination. The vaccinee samples were drawn from two UK trials, COV001 and COV002, one of which was a single-blind randomized controlled phase 2/3 trial testing AZD1222 (ChAdOx1 nCoV-19) in healthy adults. For TCRbeta chain sequencing, PBMC samples were collected from trial participants at day 0 and at day 28 after the second dose. The CDR3 regions of human TCRbeta chains were analyzed by immunosequencing. The published analysis was carried out like this. TCRs in the repertoires were matched against a reference library of SARS-CoV-2-specific TCRs that had been generated with the MIRA antigen-specificity platform. Breadth was defined as the fraction of unique TCRs that were SARS-CoV-2-associated. Depth was defined as the fraction of total T cells that were SARS-CoV-2-associated. Using the MIRA data, each spike-specific TCR was mapped to the spike region that the TCR reacts to and placed in a CD4 or CD8 class. Log10-transformed breadth and depth values were compared by one-way ANOVA with Sidak's multiple comparisons tests. TCRdb holds this immuneACCESS table with in-frame rearrangements only. Some clones are missing; in checked studies, unresolved V genes explain under half, and the rest has no known cause. Clonal size and the V and J genes are those of that table, whereas D and trimming came from the DNA. This sample gives about 190,000 clones in total; almost 95% of them show up just once. The ten largest clones capture roughly 9.2% of the sample.

Remarks on this clone: Its antigen remains unidentified. Per-base qualities were not stored, and no clone one base away is much larger.

Ends trimmed: V by 9 bases, J by 2 bases; bases unmatched to a gene: 9. The CDR3 starts with the cysteine, ends with the phenylalanine, and has 15 residues. Just the 45-base CDR3 DNA is kept, in frame starting at base 1. CDR1 and CDR2 were assigned from the germline V gene (reference sequence) as MNHEY and SMNVEV. The sequence joins TRBV27 to TRBJ1-4; 7 central nucleotides agree with TRBD1. This receptor was taken from an adult in good health. Material: peripheral blood, obtained on day 0 of AZD1222 vaccination. Here is the DNA: TGTGCCAGTAGAAGACAGGGCTTTACTAATGAAAAACTGTTTTTT. This codes for CASRRQGFTNEKLFF.